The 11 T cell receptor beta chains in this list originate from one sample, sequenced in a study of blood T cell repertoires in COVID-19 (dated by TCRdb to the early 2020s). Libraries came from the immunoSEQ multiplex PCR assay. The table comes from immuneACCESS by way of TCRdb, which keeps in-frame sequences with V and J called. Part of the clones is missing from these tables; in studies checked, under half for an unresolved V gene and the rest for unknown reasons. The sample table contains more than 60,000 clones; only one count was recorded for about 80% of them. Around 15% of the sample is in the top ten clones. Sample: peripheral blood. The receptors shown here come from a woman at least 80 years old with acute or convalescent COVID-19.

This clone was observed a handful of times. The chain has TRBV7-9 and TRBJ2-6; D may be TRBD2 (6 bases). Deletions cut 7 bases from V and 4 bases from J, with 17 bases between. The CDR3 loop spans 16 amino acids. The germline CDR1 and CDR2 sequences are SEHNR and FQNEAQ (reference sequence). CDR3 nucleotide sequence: TGTGCCAGCACCAACTTAGGAGGGACCGGGGCCAACGTCCTGACTTTC. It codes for CASTNLGGTGANVLTF.

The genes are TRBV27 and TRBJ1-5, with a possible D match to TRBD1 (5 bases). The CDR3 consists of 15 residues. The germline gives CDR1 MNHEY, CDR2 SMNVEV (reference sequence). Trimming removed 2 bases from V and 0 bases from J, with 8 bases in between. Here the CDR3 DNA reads TGTGCCAGCAGTTTAAGACAGTTTAGCAATCAGCCCCAGCATTTT. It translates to CASSLRQFSNQPQHF.

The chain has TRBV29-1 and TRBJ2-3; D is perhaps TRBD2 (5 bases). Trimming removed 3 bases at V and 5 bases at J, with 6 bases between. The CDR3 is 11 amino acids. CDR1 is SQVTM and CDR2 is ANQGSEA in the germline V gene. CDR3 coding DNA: TGCAGCGTTGACAGCGGAGATACGCAGTATTTT. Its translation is CSVDSGDTQYF.

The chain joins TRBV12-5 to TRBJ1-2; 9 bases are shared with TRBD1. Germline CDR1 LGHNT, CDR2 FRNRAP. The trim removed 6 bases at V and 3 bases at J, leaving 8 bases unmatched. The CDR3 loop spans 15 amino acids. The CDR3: CASGSWGQGDYGYTF. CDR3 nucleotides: TGTGCTAGTGGCTCTTGGGGACAGGGAGACTATGGCTACACCTTC.

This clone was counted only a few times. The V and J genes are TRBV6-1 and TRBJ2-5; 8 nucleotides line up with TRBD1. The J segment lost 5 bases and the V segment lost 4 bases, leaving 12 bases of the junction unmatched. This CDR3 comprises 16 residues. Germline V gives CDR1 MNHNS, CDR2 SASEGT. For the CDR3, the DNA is TGTGCCAGCAGTGTCGGGGCAGGGGGCTGGAGGGAGACCCAGTACTTC. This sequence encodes CASSVGAGGWRETQYF.

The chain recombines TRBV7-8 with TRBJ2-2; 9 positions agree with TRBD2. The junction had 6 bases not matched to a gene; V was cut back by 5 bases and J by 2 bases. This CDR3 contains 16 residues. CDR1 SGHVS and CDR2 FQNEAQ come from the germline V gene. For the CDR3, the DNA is TGTGCCAGCAGCCCCGGACTAGCGCTCAACACCGGGGAGCTGTTTTTT. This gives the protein CASSPGLALNTGELFF. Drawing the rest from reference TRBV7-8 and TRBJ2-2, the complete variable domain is GAGVSQSPRYKVAKRGQDVALRCDPISGHVSLFWYQQALGQGPEFLTYFQNEAQLDKSGLPSDRFFAERPEGSVSTLKIQRTQQEDSAVYLCASSPGLALNTGELFFGEGSRLTVL.

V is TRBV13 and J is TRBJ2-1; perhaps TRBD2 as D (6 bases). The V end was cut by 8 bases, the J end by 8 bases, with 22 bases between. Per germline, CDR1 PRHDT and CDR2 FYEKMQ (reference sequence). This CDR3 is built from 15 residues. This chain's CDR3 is CASSLVGVPGDEQFF. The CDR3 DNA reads TGTGCCAGCTCCCTGGTGGGCGTCCCGGGGGATGAGCAGTTCTTC.

DNA for the CDR3: TGTGCCAGCAGTTCGGGACAGGGGGGACACACCATATATTTT. This gives the protein CASSSGQGGHTIYF. The gene calls are TRBV6-5 and TRBJ1-3; TRBD1 aligns across 11 bases. The V gene's germline CDR1 is MNHEY and CDR2 SVGAGI. With 4 bases clipped from V and 8 bases from J, the junction kept 4 bases outside the gene matches. The length of the CDR3 is 14 residues.

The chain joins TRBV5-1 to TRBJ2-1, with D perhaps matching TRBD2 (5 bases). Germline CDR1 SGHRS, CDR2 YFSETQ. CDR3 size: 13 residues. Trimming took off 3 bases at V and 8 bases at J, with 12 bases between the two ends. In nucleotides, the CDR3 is TGCGCCAGCAGCTCAGCGTGGCGGGATGAGCAGTTCTTC. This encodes CASSSAWRDEQFF.

CDR3 loop: CAWTRGGGDSYNSPLHF. CDR3 bases: TGTGCCTGGACTCGGGGAGGAGGTGACTCCTATAATTCACCCCTCCACTTT. The V call is TRBV30, the J call TRBJ1-6; D uncertain. Trimming removed 4 bases from V and 0 bases from J, with 16 bases in between. This CDR3 has 17 amino acids. Germline loops: CDR1 GTSNPN, CDR2 SVGIG (reference sequence).

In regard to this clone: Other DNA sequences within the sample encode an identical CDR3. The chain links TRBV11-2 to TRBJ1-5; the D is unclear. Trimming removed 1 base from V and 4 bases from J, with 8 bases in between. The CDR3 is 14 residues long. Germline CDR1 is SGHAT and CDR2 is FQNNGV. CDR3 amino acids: CASSLGSGNQPQHF. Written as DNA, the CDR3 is TGTGCCAGCAGCTTAGGATCGGGGAATCAGCCCCAGCATTTT.